This T cell receptor beta chain was identified in a study of CD8 T cells in Susac syndrome (dated by TCRdb to between 2018 and 2021). Broadly, across the study: Whether CD8+ T cell activation and differentiation in Susac syndrome was antigen driven was tested using repertoire sequencing.

Peripheral blood CD8+ and CD4+ T cells from healthy donors, Susac syndrome patients and multiple sclerosis patients were profiled by high-throughput TCR beta sequencing. Healthy donors were age- and sex-matched controls. Bulk CD8+ and CD4+ T cells were purified by magnetic negative isolation, whereas CD8+ TEMRA cells were enriched by FACS. Blood was drawn into EDTA tubes, processed within 24 hours, and PBMCs were isolated by density gradient centrifugation. PBMCs intended for TCR sequencing were cryopreserved in liquid nitrogen and were subsequently thawed in a 37 degrees C water bath. The sorted or isolated CD4+, CD8+ and CD8+ TEMRA cells had a purity of 90% or higher. A remark on this clonotype: No antigen is known for it. No qualities accompany the bases; no much larger clone lies one base away.

RNA was extracted using the RNeasy kit, and roughly 0.5 to 1 microgram was reverse transcribed with random hexamers. TCR beta CDR3 regions were amplified with the immunoSEQ multiplex PCR assay covering 54 Vbeta and 13 Jbeta segments. PCR amplification bias was corrected using a synthetic template baseline for primer optimization and computational correction. The authors processed their data as follows. Reads were annotated to V, D and J genes per IMGT and analyzed with immunoSEQ Analyzer, keeping only productive sequences. Clonality was computed as one minus Shannon entropy normalized by log2 of the number of productive unique sequences. Public and private clones were assessed among the 100 most prevalent clones of each patient and control. Clones were defined as Susac-specific when absent from the healthy and MS cohorts, from roughly 1,000 published viral clones and from other ImmuneACCESS disease sequences. Using fastp trimming at Q25 and MiXCR clonotype assembly, TCRdb reanalyzed the public sequencing data and kept in-frame beta chains. Each entry merges the rows of one CDR3 protein and shows their most common DNA and genes. The V and J calls were not made by the authors but by TCRdb's processing. The table for this sample lists some 120,000 distinct CDR3 sequences; about 90% of them were counted only once. The biggest ten clones account for 0.13% to 0.15% of the sample.

The cysteine opens and the phenylalanine closes a CDR3 of 12 amino acids. The read is trimmed to its CDR3 DNA, 36 bases read in frame from base 1. V is reduced by 4 bases and J by 2 bases, leaving a spacing of 6 bases between them. The germline V gene gives CDR1 as KGHSY and CDR2 as FQNENV. Summary of the overall study and its limitations: The TCR sequencing and HLA analysis was acknowledged to have included a relatively small number of individuals.

In this chain, TRBV16 is recombined with TRBJ2-7, with no reliable assignment of the D segment. The sequence derives from a human donor in good health. Sequencing was done on a sample of CD4+ T cells from PBMCs. The CDR3 protein: CASSPFPYEQYF. The nucleotides read TGTGCCAGCAGCCCCTTCCCCTACGAGCAGTACTTC.